This section outlines one TCR beta chain sequence together with its context. What it binds is not known. Through a sample-barcoded 5' primer and a J-beta primer mix, a second PCR was run for 7 to 11 cycles. TCRdb reprocessed the 5' RACE reads via MiXCR and lists one record per CDR3 protein. The sample contains some 1,800,000 distinct CDR3 sequences, 30% to 40% of which appear only once. Each donor had about 10 milliliters of peripheral blood drawn. The CDR3 runs to 15 residues. The germline CDR1 and CDR2 sequences are MNHEY and SVGEGT. Trimming cost V 2 bases and J 0 bases, with 10 bases left between them. This sample is part of a study of blood T cells in healthy people across ages. Across the study: Capturing about one barcoded beta molecule per two T cells was achieved by template switching.

General observations from the study: Observed TCR beta diversity per million T cells went down as age went up. This fall followed a roughly linear course with age. Higher diversity and more naive CD4+ cells were features of long-lived donors, compared to aged donors.

The sequence derives from a human donor in good health. The chain has TRBV6-2 or TRBV6-3 and TRBJ2-5, with D unclear. What was sequenced was blood. The CDR3 loop reads CASSYLDWYQETQYF. CDR3 nucleotides: TGTGCCAGCAGTTACCTAGACTGGTACCAAGAGACCCAGTACTTC.